This T cell receptor (beta chain) was observed in a study of blood T cell repertoires in COVID-19. On the study more broadly: Sites across the United States, Italy and Spain contributed samples from acute and convalescent COVID-19.

This clone turned up a few times. The assay was immunoSEQ multiplex PCR, and TCRdb's table has in-frame clones only and misses some. The data hold about 150,000 clones, with about 85% observed a single time. The CDR3 contains 13 residues. Trimming pared 5 bases from V and 1 base from J, leaving 8 bases between. CDR1 and CDR2 from the germline V gene are SEHNR and FQNEAQ (reference sequence). The chain couples TRBV7-9 to TRBJ1-2; D is perhaps TRBD1 (5 bases). The TCR comes from a human donor with acute or convalescent COVID-19. The donor label of this sample is uncertain. Sequences were obtained from peripheral blood. This CDR3 reads CASSHDSNYGYTF. For the CDR3, the DNA is TGTGCCAGCAGCCACGACAGTAACTATGGCTACACCTTC.